What follows are 5 T cell receptor beta chains derived from one specimen sequenced in a study of cytomegalovirus exposure and HLA in healthy donors. PCR amplification relied on 60 Vbeta primers (plus 13 Jbeta primers). Here immunoSEQ multiplex PCR was the method, and the copy in TCRdb shows in-frame clones only, minus some. There are approximately 160,000 clones in the sample; about 64% occur only once, and about 3% lies in the top ten. Input material: PBMCs. These receptors were obtained from a woman in her twenties or thirties in good health and CMV-seropositive.

The V and J genes are TRBV5-1 and TRBJ2-2; D might be TRBD2 (7 bases). This CDR3 has 15 amino acids. Trimming took 7 bases from V and 0 from J, leaving 13 bases between them. Germline values: CDR1 SGHRS, CDR2 YFSETQ. The CDR3 loop is CASRRGGPNTGELFF. The CDR3 region has the DNA TGCGCCAGCCGGAGGGGGGGACCGAACACCGGGGAGCTGTTTTTT.

The V call is TRBV5-6, the J call TRBJ2-5; 10 nucleotides match TRBD2. Losses at the gene ends were 0 bases for V and 3 bases for J; bases not matched to a gene: 8. This CDR3 has 17 residues. CDR1 SGHDT and CDR2 YYEEEE come from the germline V gene. The CDR3 region has the DNA TGTGCCAGCAGCTTGGTTCCAGCGGGAGGGCCAAAAGAGACCCAGTACTTC. Encoded protein: CASSLVPAGGPKETQYF.

V and J are TRBV5-4 and TRBJ2-1; maybe TRBD1 (6 bases). V shed 6 bases and J shed 0 bases, with 13 bases lying between them. The CDR3 is made up of 15 amino acids. Germline-derived CDR1 and CDR2 are SGHNT and YYREEE (reference sequence). Written as DNA, the CDR3 is TGTGCCAGCATGGGGGCGCGGAGCTCCTACAATGAGCAGTTCTTC. Encoded protein: CASMGARSSYNEQFF. Based on the CDR3 plus reference TRBV5-4 and TRBJ2-1, the full variable domain is ETGVTQSPTHLIKTRGQQVTLRCSSQSGHNTVSWYQQALGQGPQFIFQYYREEENGRGNFPPRFSGLQFPNYSSELNVNALELDDSALYLCASMGARSSYNEQFFGPGTRLTVL.

V and J are TRBV19 and TRBJ1-4, with D perhaps matching TRBD1 (5 bases). The CDR3 length is 17 residues. In germline, CDR1 is LNHDA, CDR2 SQIVND (reference sequence). Trimming cost V 3 bases and J 5 bases, with 19 bases left between them. CDR3 protein: CASSMTVGALTNEKLFF. The DNA of the CDR3 is TGTGCCAGTAGTATGACAGTTGGCGCGTTAACCAATGAAAAACTGTTTTTT.

This clone has a single count. The CDR3 region has the DNA TGTGCTAGTGGTTTGGTACCCGACGGCAGGGCAGTTTTCAATGAGCAGTTCTTC. Translation gives CASGLVPDGRAVFNEQFF. V is TRBV12-5 and J is TRBJ2-1, with D perhaps TRBD1 (5 bases). Trimming took 0 bases from V and 6 from J, leaving 21 bases between them. The CDR3 runs to 18 residues. Germline CDR1 and CDR2: LGHNT and FRNRAP.